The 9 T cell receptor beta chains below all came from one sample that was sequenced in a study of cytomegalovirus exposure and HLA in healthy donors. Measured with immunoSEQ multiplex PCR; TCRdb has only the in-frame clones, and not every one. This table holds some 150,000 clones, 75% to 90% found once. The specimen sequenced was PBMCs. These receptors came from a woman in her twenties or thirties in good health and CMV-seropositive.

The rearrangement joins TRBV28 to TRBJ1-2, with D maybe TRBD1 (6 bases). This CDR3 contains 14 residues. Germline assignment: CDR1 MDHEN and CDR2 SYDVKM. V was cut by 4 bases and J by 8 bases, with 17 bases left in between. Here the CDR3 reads CASSSPGQFVGYTF. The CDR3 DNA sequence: TGTGCCAGCAGTTCACCCGGACAGTTCGTAGGCTACACCTTC.

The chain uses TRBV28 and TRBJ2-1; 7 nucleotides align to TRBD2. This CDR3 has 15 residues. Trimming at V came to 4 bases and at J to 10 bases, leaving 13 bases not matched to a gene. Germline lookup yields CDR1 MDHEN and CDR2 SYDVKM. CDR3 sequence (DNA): TGTGCCAGCAGTTCTCTCCGTTGGTCTAGCGGAGAGCAGTTCTTC. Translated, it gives CASSSLRWSSGEQFF. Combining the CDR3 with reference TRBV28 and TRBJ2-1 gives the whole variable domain DVKVTQSSRYLVKRTGEKVFLECVQDMDHENMFWYRQDPGLGLRLIYFSYDVKMKEKGDIPEGYSVSREKKERFSLILESASTNQTSMYLCASSSLRWSSGEQFFGPGTRLTVL.

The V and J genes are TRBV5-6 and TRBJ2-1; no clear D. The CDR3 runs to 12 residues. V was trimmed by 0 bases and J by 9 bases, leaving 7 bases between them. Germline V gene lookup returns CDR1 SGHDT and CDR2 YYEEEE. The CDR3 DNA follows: TGTGCCAGCAGCTTGGTCGTGAGTGAGCAGTTCTTC. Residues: CASSLVVSEQFF.

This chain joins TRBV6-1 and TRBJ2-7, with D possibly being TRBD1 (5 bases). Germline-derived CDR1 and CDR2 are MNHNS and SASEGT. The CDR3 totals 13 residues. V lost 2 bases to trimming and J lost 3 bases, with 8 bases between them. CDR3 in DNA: TGTGCCAGCAGTGAACAGGGATTCTACGAGCAGTACTTC. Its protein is CASSEQGFYEQYF.

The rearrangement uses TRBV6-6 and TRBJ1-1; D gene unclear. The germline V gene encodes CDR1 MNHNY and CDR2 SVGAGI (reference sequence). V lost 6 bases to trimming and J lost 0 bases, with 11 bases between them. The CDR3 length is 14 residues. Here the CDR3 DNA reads TGTGCCAGCAGCCAGACGAGGCTGAACACTGAAGCTTTCTTT. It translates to CASSQTRLNTEAFF.

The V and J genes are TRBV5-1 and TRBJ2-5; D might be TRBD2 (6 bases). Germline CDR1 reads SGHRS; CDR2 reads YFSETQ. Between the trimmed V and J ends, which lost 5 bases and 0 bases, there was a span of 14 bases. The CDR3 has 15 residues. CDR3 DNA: TGCGCCAGCAGACACCGCGGAGGGTACCAAGAGACCCAGTACTTC. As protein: CASRHRGGYQETQYF.

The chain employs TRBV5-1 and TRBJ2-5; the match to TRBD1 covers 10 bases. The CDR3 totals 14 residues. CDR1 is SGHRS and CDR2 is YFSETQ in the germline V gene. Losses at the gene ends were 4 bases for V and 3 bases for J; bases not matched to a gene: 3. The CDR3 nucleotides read TGCGCCAGCAGCCCGACAGGGGGCGAAGAGACCCAGTACTTC. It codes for CASSPTGGEETQYF.

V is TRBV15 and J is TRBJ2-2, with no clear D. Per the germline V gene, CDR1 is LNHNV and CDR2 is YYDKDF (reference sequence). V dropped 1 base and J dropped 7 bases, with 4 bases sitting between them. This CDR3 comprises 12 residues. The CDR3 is CATSRVRGELFF. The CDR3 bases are TGTGCCACCAGCAGAGTTCGCGGGGAGCTGTTTTTT.

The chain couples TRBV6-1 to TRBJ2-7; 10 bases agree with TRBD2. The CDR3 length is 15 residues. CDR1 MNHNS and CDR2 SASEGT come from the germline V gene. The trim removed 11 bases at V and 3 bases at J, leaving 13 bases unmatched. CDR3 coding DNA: TGTGCCGGGGCTGGGGGTAGCGGGAGGTACTACGAGCAGTACTTC. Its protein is CAGAGGSGRYYEQYF.